Presented here are 16 T cell receptor beta chains from one specimen sequenced in a study of blood T cell repertoires in COVID-19. Assay: immunoSEQ multiplex PCR; the TCRdb copy retains only in-frame clones and omits some. The sample yields tens of thousands of clones, around 85% seen once. The sample taken for sequencing was peripheral blood. The receptor source for this set is a woman aged 60-75 years with COVID-19, enrolled during active disease.

The chain links TRBV30 to TRBJ1-1; 8 bases align to TRBD1. CDR3 size: 12 residues. Germline loops: CDR1 GTSNPN, CDR2 SVGIG (reference sequence). With 2 bases clipped from V and 11 bases from J, the junction kept 7 bases outside the gene matches. CDR3 residues: CAWSPRTGTAFF. Here the CDR3 DNA reads TGTGCCTGGAGTCCTCGGACAGGGACGGCTTTCTTT.

This clone occurred a few times. The V call is TRBV19, the J call TRBJ1-4; D is ambiguous. Per the germline V gene, CDR1 is LNHDA and CDR2 is SQIVND (reference sequence). This CDR3 is 13 amino acids long. V lost 11 bases to trimming and J lost 0 bases, with 10 bases between them. The CDR3 is CAGGGATNEKLFF. The CDR3 nucleotides read TGTGCCGGCGGCGGTGCAACTAATGAAAAACTGTTTTTT.

The V gene is TRBV15, the J gene TRBJ2-3; D gene unclear. Germline CDR1 is LNHNV and CDR2 is YYDKDF (reference sequence). V gave up 1 base and J gave up 2 bases, with 7 bases separating them. The CDR3 is 14 residues long. CDR3 amino acids: CATSRGSVTDTQYF. CDR3 in DNA: TGTGCCACCAGCAGAGGGTCAGTCACAGATACGCAGTATTTT.

V usage is TRBV11-2 and J usage is TRBJ2-2; 7 bases match TRBD1. The CDR3 totals 16 residues. Trimming cost V 5 bases and J 3 bases; bases outside gene matches: 9. Per the germline V gene, CDR1 is SGHAT and CDR2 is FQNNGV. The CDR3 DNA reads TGTGCCAGCAGCCCCCTTACAGGGGCGGACACCGGGGAGCTGTTTTTT. It specifies CASSPLTGADTGELFF. Full variable domain (missing parts from reference TRBV11-2 and TRBJ2-2): EAGVAQSPRYKIIEKRQSVAFWCNPISGHATLYWYQQILGQGPKLLIQFQNNGVVDDSQLPKDRFSAERLKGVDSTLKIQPAKLEDSAVYLCASSPLTGADTGELFFGEGSRLTVL.

This clone appeared a single time. J is TRBJ1-6 and V is TRBV7-2; D not resolved. The CDR3 extends over 12 amino acids. Germline V gene data show CDR1 as SGHTA and CDR2 as FQGNSA. Trimming removed 7 bases from V and 10 bases from J, with 11 bases in between. CDR3 bases: TGTGCCAGCACCGCTGGGCTGTCACCCCTCCACTTT. The encoded protein is CASTAGLSPLHF.

This clone was seen only once. The genes are TRBV14 and TRBJ1-2, with D perhaps matching TRBD1 (6 bases). This CDR3 spans 14 amino acids. Deletions cut 3 bases from V and 4 bases from J, with 12 bases between. The germline gives CDR1 SGHDN, CDR2 FVKESK. For the CDR3, the DNA is TGTGCCAGCAGCCATATAACAGGGCCCTATGGCTACACCTTC. Its protein is CASSHITGPYGYTF. The full variable domain, in which reference TRBV14 and TRBJ1-2 provide the parts outside the CDR3, is EAGVTQFPSHSVIEKGQTVTLRCDPISGHDNLYWYRRVMGKEIKFLLHFVKESKQDESGMPNNRFLAERTGGTYSTLKVQPAELEDSGVYFCASSHITGPYGYTFGSGTRLTVV.

V is TRBV30 and J is TRBJ1-4; the D is unclear. CDR1 GTSNPN and CDR2 SVGIG come from the germline V gene (reference sequence). The CDR3 is 15 residues long. Trimming left V 2 bases short and J 0 bases short, with 10 bases between. The DNA of the CDR3 is TGTGCCTGGAGTCCAGACCGGGCAACTAATGAAAAACTGTTTTTT. Translated, it gives CAWSPDRATNEKLFF. The full variable domain, with the rest looked up from reference TRBV30 and TRBJ1-4, is SQTIHQWPATLVQPVGSPLSLECTVEGTSNPNLYWYRQAAGRGLQLLFYSVGIGQISSEVPQNLSASRPQDRQFILSSKKLLLSDSGFYLCAWSPDRATNEKLFFGSGTQLSVL.

This chain connects TRBV19 to TRBJ1-4, with no clear D. The CDR3 spans 14 residues. The V gene lost 4 bases and the J gene lost 8 bases, with 14 bases spanning the gap. In germline, CDR1 is LNHDA, CDR2 SQIVND (reference sequence). The CDR3 bases are TGTGCCAGTAGTAATTCCTACCGGCGGGAAAAACTGTTTTTT. Its protein product is CASSNSYRREKLFF.

A few counts support this clone. The V call is TRBV9, the J call TRBJ2-1, with 8 bases aligning to TRBD2. The V segment lost 6 bases and the J segment 10 bases; nucleotides outside the gene matches: 12. The CDR3 runs to 14 residues. The V gene's germline CDR1 is SGDLS and CDR2 YYNGEE. The CDR3 bases are TGTGCCAGCACCACCACGGACAGCGGGGGAGAGCAGTTCTTC. This translates into CASTTTDSGGEQFF.

This clone is a singleton in its sample. This chain links TRBV7-9 with TRBJ2-1; TRBD1 aligns across 11 bases. Germline loops: CDR1 SEHNR, CDR2 FQNEAQ (reference sequence). Losses at the gene ends were 1 base for V and 8 bases for J; bases not matched to a gene: 13. The CDR3 contains 18 residues. The CDR3 sequence is CASSLVGFWTGGRDEQFF. DNA for the CDR3: TGTGCCAGCAGCTTAGTCGGTTTCTGGACAGGGGGCCGAGATGAGCAGTTCTTC. Combining the CDR3 with reference TRBV7-9 and TRBJ2-1 gives the whole variable domain DTGVSQNPRHKITKRGQNVTFRCDPISEHNRLYWYRQTLGQGPEFLTYFQNEAQLEKSRLLSDRFSAERPKGSFSTLEIQRTEQGDSAMYLCASSLVGFWTGGRDEQFFGPGTRLTVL.

This chain uses TRBV5-1 with TRBJ1-6; a weak D match, TRBD1 (6 bases). The ends were cut back, 2 bases at V and 5 bases at J, with 8 bases in the middle. Germline CDR1 SGHRS, CDR2 YFSETQ. The CDR3 runs 14 residues. The CDR3 DNA reads as TGCGCCAGCAGCTTAGGACAGAATAATTCACCCCTCCACTTT. This translates into CASSLGQNNSPLHF.

As regards this clone: Mismatch with germline at one junction end may stem from a read error. This chain links TRBV6-1 with TRBJ1-4; 9 nucleotides line up with TRBD1. This CDR3 is built from 17 residues. Looked up from germline, CDR1 is MNHNS and CDR2 is SASEGT. CDR3 bases: TGTGCCAGTAGTGTCAGCGGTCACGGGACAGGGAGTGGAAAACTGTTTTTT. This codes for CASSVSGHGTGSGKLFF.

This clone appeared a single time. The chain links TRBV18 to TRBJ2-7; TRBD2 matches 16 bases. Germline loops: CDR1 KGHSH, CDR2 LQKENI. Trimming at V came to 5 bases and at J to 5 bases, leaving 3 bases not matched to a gene. This CDR3 contains 15 residues. CDR3 coding DNA: TGTGCCAGCTCAGAGGGACTAGCGGGGGGGGACGAGCAGTACTTC. This gives the protein CASSEGLAGGDEQYF.

This clone was observed a handful of times. The chain links TRBV27 to TRBJ1-3; 8 nucleotides align to TRBD1. The CDR3 consists of 15 residues. CDR1 is MNHEY and CDR2 is SMNVEV in the germline V gene (reference sequence). The J segment lost 4 bases and the V segment lost 5 bases, leaving 7 bases of the junction unmatched. CDR3 protein: CASSRQGLGGNTIYF. The CDR3 bases are TGTGCCAGCAGTAGACAGGGGTTGGGGGGAAACACCATATATTTT.

In nucleotides, the CDR3 is TGTGCCAGCAGCTCACGCAGGAGGGAGACCCAGTACTTC. As protein: CASSSRRRETQYF. V and J are TRBV7-2 and TRBJ2-5, with D perhaps matching TRBD2 (5 bases). V was trimmed by 4 bases and J by 5 bases, leaving 11 bases between them. This CDR3 region has 13 residues. Germline V gives CDR1 SGHTA, CDR2 FQGNSA.

This clone was recorded once. The chain carries TRBV9 and TRBJ2-1; the D is unclear. This CDR3 region has 12 residues. V shed 1 base and J shed 10 bases, with 9 bases lying between them. Looked up from germline, CDR1 is SGDLS and CDR2 is YYNGEE. The CDR3 region is CASSVYTTEQFF. CDR3 nucleotide sequence: TGTGCCAGCAGCGTATACACCACCGAGCAGTTCTTC.